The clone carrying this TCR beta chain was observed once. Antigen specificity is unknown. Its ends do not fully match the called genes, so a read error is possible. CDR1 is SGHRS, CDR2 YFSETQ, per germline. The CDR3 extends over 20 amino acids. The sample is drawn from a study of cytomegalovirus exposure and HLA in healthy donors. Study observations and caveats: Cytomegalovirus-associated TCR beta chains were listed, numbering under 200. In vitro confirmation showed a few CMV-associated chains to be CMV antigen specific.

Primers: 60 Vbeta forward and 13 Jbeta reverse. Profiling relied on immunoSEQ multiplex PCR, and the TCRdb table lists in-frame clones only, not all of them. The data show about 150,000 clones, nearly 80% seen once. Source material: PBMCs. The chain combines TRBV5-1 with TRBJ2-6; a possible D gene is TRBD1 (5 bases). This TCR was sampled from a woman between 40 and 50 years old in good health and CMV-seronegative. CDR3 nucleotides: TGCGCCAGCACCCTACTTCGGATCGCTACCGCCATCTCTGGGGCCAACGGCCTGACTTTC. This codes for CASTLLRIATAISGANGLTF.